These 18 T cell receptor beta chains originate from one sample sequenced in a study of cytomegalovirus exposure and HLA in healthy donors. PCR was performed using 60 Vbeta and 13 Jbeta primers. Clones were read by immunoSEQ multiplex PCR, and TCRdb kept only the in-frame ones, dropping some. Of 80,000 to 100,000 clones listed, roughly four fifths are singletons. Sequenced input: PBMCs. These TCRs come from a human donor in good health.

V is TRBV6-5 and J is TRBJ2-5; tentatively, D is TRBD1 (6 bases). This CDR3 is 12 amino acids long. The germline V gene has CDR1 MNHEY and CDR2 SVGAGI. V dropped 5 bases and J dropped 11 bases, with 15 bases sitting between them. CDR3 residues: CASSGATGEQYF. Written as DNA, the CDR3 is TGTGCCAGCAGTGGGGCGACAGGAGAGCAGTACTTC.

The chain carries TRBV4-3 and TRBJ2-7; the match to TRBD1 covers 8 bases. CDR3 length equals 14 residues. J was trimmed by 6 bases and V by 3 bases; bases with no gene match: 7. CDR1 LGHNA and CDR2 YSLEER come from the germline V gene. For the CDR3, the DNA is TGCGCCAGCAGCCAGAGACAGGGGATGGGCGAGCAGTACTTC. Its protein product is CASSQRQGMGEQYF.

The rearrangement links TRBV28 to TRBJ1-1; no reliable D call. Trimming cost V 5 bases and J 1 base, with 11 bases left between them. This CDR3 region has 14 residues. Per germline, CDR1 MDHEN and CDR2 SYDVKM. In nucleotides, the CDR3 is TGTGCCAGCAGTGCTCTTCTATCGAACACTGAAGCTTTCTTT. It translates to CASSALLSNTEAFF.

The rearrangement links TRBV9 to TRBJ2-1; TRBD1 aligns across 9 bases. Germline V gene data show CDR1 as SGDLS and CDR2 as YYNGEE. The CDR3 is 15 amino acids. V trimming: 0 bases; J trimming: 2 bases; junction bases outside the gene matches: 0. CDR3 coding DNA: TGTGCCAGCAGCGTAGGGACAGGGGCCTACAATGAGCAGTTCTTC. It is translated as CASSVGTGAYNEQFF.

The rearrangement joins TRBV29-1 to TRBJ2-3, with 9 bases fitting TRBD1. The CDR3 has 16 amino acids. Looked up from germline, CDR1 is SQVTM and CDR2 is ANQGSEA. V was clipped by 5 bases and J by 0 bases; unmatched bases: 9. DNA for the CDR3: TGCAGCGTTCGCGGGACAGGGAGGGGGAGCACAGATACGCAGTATTTT. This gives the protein CSVRGTGRGSTDTQYF.

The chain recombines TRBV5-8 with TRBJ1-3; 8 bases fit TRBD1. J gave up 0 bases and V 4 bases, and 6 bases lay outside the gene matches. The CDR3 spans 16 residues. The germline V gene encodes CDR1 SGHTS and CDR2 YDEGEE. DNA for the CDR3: TGTGCCAGCAGCGGAACAGGGGGGAACTCTGGAAACACCATATATTTT. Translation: CASSGTGGNSGNTIYF.

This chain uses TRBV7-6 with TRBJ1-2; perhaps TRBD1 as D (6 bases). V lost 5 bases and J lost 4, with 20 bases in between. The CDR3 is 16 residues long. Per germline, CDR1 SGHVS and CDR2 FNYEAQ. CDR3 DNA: TGTGCCAGCAGCCCACGGGGGGGCGCGGCTCCCTATGGCTACACCTTC. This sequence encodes CASSPRGGAAPYGYTF.

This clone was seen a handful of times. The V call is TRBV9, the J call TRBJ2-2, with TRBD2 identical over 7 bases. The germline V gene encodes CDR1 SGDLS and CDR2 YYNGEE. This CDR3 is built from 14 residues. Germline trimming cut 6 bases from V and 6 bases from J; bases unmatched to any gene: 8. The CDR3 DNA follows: TGTGCCAGCAACCAGGGAGGGCCTGCCGGGGAGCTGTTTTTT. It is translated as CASNQGGPAGELFF.

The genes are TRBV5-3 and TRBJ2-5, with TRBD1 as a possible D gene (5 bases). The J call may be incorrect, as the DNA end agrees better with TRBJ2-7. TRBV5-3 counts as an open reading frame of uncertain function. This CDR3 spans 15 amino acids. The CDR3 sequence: CARSSLTDGPYEQYF. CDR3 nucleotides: TGTGCCAGAAGTTCCCTGACAGACGGCCCCTACGAGCAGTACTTC.

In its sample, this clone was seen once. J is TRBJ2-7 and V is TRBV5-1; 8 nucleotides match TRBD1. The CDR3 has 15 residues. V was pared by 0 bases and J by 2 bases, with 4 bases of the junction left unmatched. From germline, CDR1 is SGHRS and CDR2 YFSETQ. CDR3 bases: TGCGCCAGCAGCTTGGGGGGACAGGCGGCCTACGAGCAGTACTTC. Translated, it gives CASSLGGQAAYEQYF.

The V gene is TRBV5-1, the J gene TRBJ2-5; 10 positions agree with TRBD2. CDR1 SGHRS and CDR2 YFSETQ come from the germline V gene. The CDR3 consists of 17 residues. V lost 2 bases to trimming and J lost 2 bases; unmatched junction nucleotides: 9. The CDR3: CASSFAGTSVSQETQYF. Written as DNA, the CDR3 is TGCGCCAGCAGCTTTGCCGGGACTAGCGTATCTCAAGAGACCCAGTACTTC.

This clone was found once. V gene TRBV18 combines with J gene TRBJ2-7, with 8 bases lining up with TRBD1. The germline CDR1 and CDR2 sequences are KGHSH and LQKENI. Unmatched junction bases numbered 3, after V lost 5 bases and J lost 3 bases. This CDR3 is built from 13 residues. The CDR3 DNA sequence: TGTGCCAGCTCAGGACAGGGAATCTACGAGCAGTACTTC. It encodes CASSGQGIYEQYF.

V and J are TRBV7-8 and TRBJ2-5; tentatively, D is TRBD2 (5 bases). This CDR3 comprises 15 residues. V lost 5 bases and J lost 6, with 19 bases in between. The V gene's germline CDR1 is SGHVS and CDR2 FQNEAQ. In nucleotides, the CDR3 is TGTGCCAGCAGCCCCCGGGAAGGGAGAGGGAAGACCCAGTACTTC. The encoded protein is CASSPREGRGKTQYF. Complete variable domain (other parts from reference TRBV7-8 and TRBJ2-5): GAGVSQSPRYKVAKRGQDVALRCDPISGHVSLFWYQQALGQGPEFLTYFQNEAQLDKSGLPSDRFFAERPEGSVSTLKIQRTQQEDSAVYLCASSPREGRGKTQYFGPGTRLLVL.

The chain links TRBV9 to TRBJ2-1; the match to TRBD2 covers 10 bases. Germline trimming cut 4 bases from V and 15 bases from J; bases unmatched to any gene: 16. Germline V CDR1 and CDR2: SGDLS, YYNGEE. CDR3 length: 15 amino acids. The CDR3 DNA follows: TGTGCCAGCAGCCCAAGCGGGGGGGCCGTCAAGGAGGGGTTCTTC. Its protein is CASSPSGGAVKEGFF.

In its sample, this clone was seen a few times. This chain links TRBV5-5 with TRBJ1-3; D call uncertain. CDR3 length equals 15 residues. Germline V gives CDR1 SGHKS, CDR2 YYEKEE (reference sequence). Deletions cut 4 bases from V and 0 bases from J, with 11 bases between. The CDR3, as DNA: TGTGCCAGCAGCGGTTCCGGGGTCTCTGGAAACACCATATATTTT. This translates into CASSGSGVSGNTIYF.

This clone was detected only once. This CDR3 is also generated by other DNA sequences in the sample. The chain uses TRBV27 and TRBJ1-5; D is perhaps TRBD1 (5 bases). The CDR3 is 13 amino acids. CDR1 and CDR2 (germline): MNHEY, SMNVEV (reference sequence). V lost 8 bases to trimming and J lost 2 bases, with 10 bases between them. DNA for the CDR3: TGTGCCAGCTGGGGCCGGGGCAATCAGCCCCAGCATTTT. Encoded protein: CASWGRGNQPQHF.

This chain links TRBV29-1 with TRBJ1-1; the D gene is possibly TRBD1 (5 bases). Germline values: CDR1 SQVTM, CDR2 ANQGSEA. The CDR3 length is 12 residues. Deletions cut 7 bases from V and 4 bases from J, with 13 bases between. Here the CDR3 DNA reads TGCAGCGCTGCAGGGTGGGGCACTGAAGCTTTCTTT. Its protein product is CSAAGWGTEAFF.

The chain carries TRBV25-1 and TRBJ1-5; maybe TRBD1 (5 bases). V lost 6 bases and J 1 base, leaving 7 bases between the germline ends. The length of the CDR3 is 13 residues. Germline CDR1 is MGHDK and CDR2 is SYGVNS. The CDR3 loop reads CASSQGSNQPQHF. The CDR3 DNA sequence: TGTGCCAGCAGCCAGGGAAGCAATCAGCCCCAGCATTTT.